This entry lists 22 T cell receptor beta chains sequenced from one sample in a study of shared clonotypes between healthy human individuals. The method was immunoSEQ multiplex PCR; TCRdb's version includes in-frame clones alone and lacks a portion of them. The sample lists 450,000 to 500,000 clones, 60% to 85% occurring once. Sample: PBMCs. The receptor source for this set is a woman aged 40 to 55 in good health. Some clones in this sample may be carry-over from other donors' samples.

Turning to this clone: A far larger clone lies a single base away; this is likely a read error. Other nucleotide sequences from this sample produce the same CDR3. The J gene is TRBJ1-2, the V gene TRBV28, with D unresolved. The CDR3 contains 17 residues. Germline CDR1 and CDR2: MDHEN and SYDVKM. The CDR3 DNA follows: TGTGCCAGCAGTTTAGCTCGGTCACCTGCTATTAACTACGGCTACACCTTC. It codes for CASSLARSPAINYGYTF.

This clone was picked up one time. V usage is TRBV7-9 and J usage is TRBJ2-7, with 10 bases identical to TRBD2. The CDR3 contains 15 residues. Trimming removed 5 bases from V and 3 bases from J; junction bases left unmatched: 7. Looked up from germline, CDR1 is SEHNR and CDR2 is FQNEAQ (reference sequence). In DNA, the CDR3 is TGTGCCAGCAGCCAGCGGACTAGCGGTAACTACGAGCAGTACTTC. Amino acids: CASSQRTSGNYEQYF.

Details on this clone: One end of the junction is discordant with germline, which a read error may explain. The chain is built from TRBV2 and TRBJ1-5; TRBD1 agrees at 8 bases. Germline V lookup: CDR1 SNHLY, CDR2 FYNNEI. This CDR3 spans 14 amino acids. The CDR3 protein is CASSATGEIQPQRF. Here the CDR3 DNA reads TGTGCCAGCAGCGCGACAGGGGAGATCCAGCCCCAGCGTTTT.

The V call is TRBV7-9, the J call TRBJ2-1, with 9 bases aligning to TRBD2. This CDR3 is built from 14 residues. Unmatched junction bases numbered 12, after V lost 5 bases and J lost 13 bases. Germline V gene sequence: CDR1 SEHNR, CDR2 FQNEAQ (reference sequence). CDR3 sequence reads: CASSVNTLAGHQFF. CDR3 nucleotides: TGTGCCAGCAGCGTAAACACTCTAGCGGGGCATCAGTTCTTC. The full variable domain, its missing parts supplied by reference TRBV7-9 and TRBJ2-1, is DTGVSQNPRHKITKRGQNVTFRCDPISEHNRLYWYRQTLGQGPEFLTYFQNEAQLEKSRLLSDRFSAERPKGSFSTLEIQRTEQGDSAMYLCASSVNTLAGHQFFGPGTRLTVL.

The chain recombines TRBV11-3 with TRBJ2-7; TRBD2 matches at 11 bases. Germline V CDR1 and CDR2: SGHNT, YENEEA. V shed 5 bases, J shed 7 bases, and the junction held 13 bases outside the gene matches. This CDR3 spans 16 amino acids. Here the CDR3 reads CASSPTTSGARGEQYF. The CDR3, as DNA: TGTGCCAGCAGCCCCACGACTAGCGGGGCCAGAGGGGAGCAGTACTTC.

V usage is TRBV18 and J usage is TRBJ2-4, with D unclear. V dropped 2 bases and J dropped 0 bases, with 11 bases sitting between them. The CDR3 has 16 residues. Germline assignment: CDR1 KGHSH and CDR2 LQKENI. CDR3 region: CASSPWNTLAKNIQYF. For the CDR3, the DNA is TGTGCCAGCTCACCATGGAACACCCTAGCCAAAAACATTCAGTACTTC.

The chain links TRBV5-5 to TRBJ2-2; 11 bases are shared with TRBD1. V shed 3 bases, J shed 4 bases, and the junction held 5 bases outside the gene matches. The CDR3 runs 16 residues. CDR1 is SGHKS, CDR2 YYEKEE, per germline (reference sequence). As DNA, the CDR3 is TGTGCCAGCAGCTCGAACGGACAGGGGGCCACCGGGGAGCTGTTTTTT. Translating gives CASSSNGQGATGELFF.

Regarding this clone: Other DNA sequences from this sample encode an identical CDR3 as well. The chain recombines TRBV2 with TRBJ2-7; 8 bases are shared with TRBD2. The length of the CDR3 is 12 residues. The ends lost 6 bases at V and 11 bases at J; junction bases unmatched: 9. The V gene's germline CDR1 is SNHLY and CDR2 FYNNEI. The DNA for the CDR3 is TGTGCCAGCAGCCCCCGGGGGGGGGCGAAGTACTTC. Amino acids: CASSPRGGAKYF.

Remarks on this clone: This likely stems from a read error, as it lies one base from a far larger clone. This chain uses TRBV27 with TRBJ1-2; possibly TRBD1 for D (6 bases). The CDR3 totals 13 residues. CDR1 and CDR2 (germline): MNHEY, SMNVEV (reference sequence). For the CDR3, the DNA is TGTGCCAGCAGTTGGTCAGGGGAGAGTGGCTGCACCTTC. It is translated as CASSWSGESGCTF.

The chain joins TRBV9 to TRBJ2-7; maybe TRBD2 (7 bases). Germline-derived CDR1 and CDR2 are SGDLS and YYNGEE. The CDR3 runs 13 residues. Trimming took 6 bases from V and 6 from J, leaving 16 bases between them. The CDR3: CASTSGRGGEQYF. The CDR3 DNA is TGTGCCAGCACCTCGGGTAGGGGGGGCGAGCAGTACTTC.

The rearrangement joins TRBV5-1 to TRBJ2-7; no reliable D call. Germline V gene lookup returns CDR1 SGHRS and CDR2 YFSETQ. The CDR3 is made up of 12 amino acids. V lost 5 bases and J lost 2, with 8 bases in between. The CDR3 nucleotides are TGCGCCAGCAGAGGCGGAACCTACGAGCAGTACTTC. This translates into CASRGGTYEQYF. Looking up the rest from reference TRBV5-1 and TRBJ2-7 gives the full variable domain: KAGVTQTPRYLIKTRGQQVTLSCSPISGHRSVSWYQQTPGQGLQFLFEYFSETQRNKGNFPGRFSGRQFSNSRSEMNVSTLELGDSALYLCASRGGTYEQYFGPGTRLTVT.

The V gene is TRBV10-1, the J gene TRBJ2-2; D is unresolved. This CDR3 has 14 residues. Germline CDR1 reads WNHNN; CDR2 reads SYGVQD (reference sequence). The V end lost 0 bases, the J end lost 5 bases, and 7 bases lay between the germline ends. The CDR3 sequence is CASSESATTGELFF. In DNA, the CDR3 is TGCGCCAGCAGTGAGTCTGCTACGACCGGGGAGCTGTTTTTT.

J is TRBJ1-4 and V is TRBV15; D not resolved. The CDR3 covers 15 residues. Germline V gene lookup returns CDR1 LNHNV and CDR2 YYDKDF (reference sequence). V was trimmed by 5 bases and J by 8 bases, leaving 18 bases between them. CDR3 sequence (DNA): TGTGCCACCAGCTTAACCCCCAGGTCCAGCGAAAAACTGTTTTTT. This sequence encodes CATSLTPRSSEKLFF.

V usage is TRBV7-2 and J usage is TRBJ2-3; 7 nucleotides agree with TRBD1. CDR1 is SGHTA and CDR2 is FQGNSA in the germline V gene. The length of the CDR3 is 16 residues. V trimming: 5 bases; J trimming: 0 bases; junction bases outside the gene matches: 8. CDR3 residues: CASSLRTGTSTDTQYF. The CDR3 region has the DNA TGTGCCAGCAGCCTCCGGACAGGTACTAGCACAGATACGCAGTATTTT.

The DNA of the CDR3 is TGCAGCGTTGCTCAGGGCGACGGCTATGGCTACACCTTC. Its protein is CSVAQGDGYGYTF. The chain joins TRBV29-1 to TRBJ1-2; D is possibly TRBD1 (5 bases). The CDR3 spans 13 residues. Trimming took off 4 bases at V and 4 bases at J, with 13 bases between the two ends. The germline V gene encodes CDR1 SQVTM and CDR2 ANQGSEA.

V usage is TRBV7-2 and J usage is TRBJ2-1; TRBD1 agrees at 11 bases. Germline CDR1 reads SGHTA; CDR2 reads FQGNSA. CDR3 length equals 14 residues. Unmatched junction bases numbered 9, after V lost 5 bases and J lost 12 bases. The DNA for the CDR3 is TGTGCCAGCAGCCAAGGACAGGGGGCTCCTCGGCAGTTCTTC. Its translation is CASSQGQGAPRQFF.

This rearrangement joins TRBV30 to TRBJ1-1, with D possibly TRBD1 on 5 matching bases. Germline V lookup: CDR1 GTSNPN, CDR2 SVGIG (reference sequence). This CDR3 region has 13 residues. V lost 2 bases and J lost 4, with 11 bases in between. CDR3 residues: CAWSRAGSTEAFF. The CDR3 DNA is TGTGCCTGGAGTAGGGCAGGGTCCACTGAAGCTTTCTTT. The full variable domain, rest sourced from reference TRBV30 and TRBJ1-1, is SQTIHQWPATLVQPVGSPLSLECTVEGTSNPNLYWYRQAAGRGLQLLFYSVGIGQISSEVPQNLSASRPQDRQFILSSKKLLLSDSGFYLCAWSRAGSTEAFFGQGTRLTVV.

V usage is TRBV29-1 and J usage is TRBJ1-1; D ambiguous. CDR3 length equals 13 residues. Germline CDR1 is SQVTM and CDR2 is ANQGSEA. V was cut by 0 bases and J by 3 bases, with 8 bases left in between. CDR3 nucleotides: TGCAGCGTTGAAGAAAGTGGGGACACTGAAGCTTTCTTT. This gives the protein CSVEESGDTEAFF.

The V call is TRBV9, the J call TRBJ1-2; D unclear. This CDR3 contains 13 residues. Germline V gene lookup returns CDR1 SGDLS and CDR2 YYNGEE. With 4 bases removed from V and 4 bases from J, the gap between germline ends came to 11 bases. CDR3 sequence: CASSPTDIYGYTF. CDR3 DNA: TGTGCCAGCAGCCCCACCGACATCTATGGCTACACCTTC. Full variable domain (outside the CDR3, taken from reference TRBV9 and TRBJ1-2): DSGVTQTPKHLITATGQRVTLRCSPRSGDLSVYWYQQSLDQGLQFLIQYYNGEERAKGNILERFSAQQFPDLHSELNLSSLELGDSALYFCASSPTDIYGYTFGSGTRLTVV.

The rearrangement uses TRBV5-1 and TRBJ2-1, with D possibly being TRBD1 or TRBD2 (5 bases each). The CDR3 runs to 15 residues. Germline CDR1 SGHRS, CDR2 YFSETQ. V dropped 0 bases and J dropped 5 bases, with 12 bases sitting between them. The CDR3 spells CASSLGGVLNNEQFF. The CDR3 DNA reads as TGCGCCAGCAGCTTGGGAGGGGTTCTCAACAATGAGCAGTTCTTC.

The chain carries TRBV25-1 and TRBJ1-1, with D tentatively TRBD1 (5 bases). The CDR3 has 16 amino acids. Germline V CDR1 and CDR2: MGHDK, SYGVNS. V lost 2 bases and J 0 bases, leaving 13 bases between the germline ends. For the CDR3, the DNA is TGTGCCAGCAGTGAACGGCTCGGCAGGGTGAACACTGAAGCTTTCTTT. Amino acids: CASSERLGRVNTEAFF.

The rearrangement uses TRBV7-3 and TRBJ2-4; TRBD1 aligns across 7 bases. The CDR3 runs 13 residues. V was clipped by 4 bases and J by 4 bases; unmatched bases: 1. The germline CDR1 and CDR2 sequences are SGHTA and FQGTGA. The DNA of the CDR3 is TGTGCCAGCAGCTCGGGACAGAAAAACATTCAGTACTTC. This codes for CASSSGQKNIQYF.